Sequencing of this TCR beta chain was carried out in a study of Graves' ophthalmopathy and Graves' hyperthyroidism. This clonotype was counted between two and nine times. Its antigen is not identified. Study findings and constraints: Blood also harbored most expanded thyroid clonotypes above 0.001 frequency.

This CDR3 spans 14 amino acids. Germline assignment: CDR1 MGHRA and CDR2 YSYEKL. Trimming shortened V by 0 bases and J by 7 bases, and 10 bases separated the two germline ends. Amplification targeted the TCR beta CDR3 regions, with RNA transcripts as the source material. Second-round multiplex PCR came after first-round RT-PCR with HTBI primers. In TCRdb, the multiplex PCR reads were re-called with MiXCR into one record per CDR3 protein. The data contain 200,000 to 250,000 distinct CDR3 sequences, roughly 21% of them singletons. Sequenced material: peripheral blood. This sequence joins TRBV4-1 and TRBJ1-5, with a possible D match to TRBD1 (6 bases). This clonotype was sampled from a woman in her forties or fifties with Graves' ophthalmopathy. This CDR3 reads CASSQDMGGQPQHF. CDR3 bases: TGCGCCAGCAGCCAAGATATGGGGGGCCAGCCCCAGCATTTT.